This T cell receptor beta chain was obtained from a study of cytomegalovirus exposure and HLA in healthy donors. Whole-study context: According to later analysis, the same platform produced the approximately 120 validation and approximately 630 first-cohort repertoires. Study observations and caveats: Associated with cytomegalovirus, according to the listing, were 164 TCR beta chains. In vitro experiments confirmed that three CMV-associated chains were specific for CMV antigens.

In its sample, this clone was seen once. The antigen is not known. Additional DNA sequences in this sample encode the identical CDR3. While the first cohort had 600 to 750 subjects, the donors belonged to the separate validation cohort of roughly 130 subjects. This CDR3 is built from 15 residues. V shed 5 bases and J 0 bases; nucleotides not matched to a gene: 8. Germline CDR1 reads SGHRS; CDR2 reads YFSETQ. Profiling relied on immunoSEQ multiplex PCR, and the TCRdb table lists in-frame clones only, not all of them. The table has fewer than 60,000 clones, roughly 87% seen once. The TCR comes from a woman in her late teens or twenties in good health and CMV-seronegative. The sequenced sample was PBMCs. The V call is TRBV5-1, the J call TRBJ2-7, with 7 bases identical to TRBD1. The CDR3: CASRPDRVSSYEQYF. The CDR3 region has the DNA TGCGCCAGCAGACCTGACAGGGTGAGCTCCTACGAGCAGTACTTC.